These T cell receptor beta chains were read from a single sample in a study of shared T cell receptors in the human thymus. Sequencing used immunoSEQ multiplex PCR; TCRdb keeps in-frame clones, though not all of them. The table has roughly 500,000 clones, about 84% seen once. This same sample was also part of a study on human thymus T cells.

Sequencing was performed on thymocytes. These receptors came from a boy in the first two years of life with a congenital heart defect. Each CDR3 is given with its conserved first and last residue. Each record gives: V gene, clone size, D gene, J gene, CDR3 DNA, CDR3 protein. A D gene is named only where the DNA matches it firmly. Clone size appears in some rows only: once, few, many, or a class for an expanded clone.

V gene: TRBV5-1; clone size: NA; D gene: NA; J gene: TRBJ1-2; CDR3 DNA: TGCGCCAGCAGCCTCGGGGGGGACTATGGCTACACCTTC; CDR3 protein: CASSLGGDYGYTF
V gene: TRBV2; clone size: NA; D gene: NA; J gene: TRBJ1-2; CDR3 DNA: TGTGCCAGCAGTGAAGCGGCGGAGGGACGCAAGTATGGCTACACCTTC; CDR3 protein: CASSEAAEGRKYGYTF
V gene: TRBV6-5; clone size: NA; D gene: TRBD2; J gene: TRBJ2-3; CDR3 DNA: TGTGCCAGCAGTTTAGGGACTAGCGGGAATAAAGATACGCAGTATTTT; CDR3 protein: CASSLGTSGNKDTQYF
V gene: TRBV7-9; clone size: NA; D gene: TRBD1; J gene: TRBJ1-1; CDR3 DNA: TGTGCCAGCGCATTCTACGGGACAGGGAACACTGAAGCTTTCTTT; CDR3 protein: CASAFYGTGNTEAFF
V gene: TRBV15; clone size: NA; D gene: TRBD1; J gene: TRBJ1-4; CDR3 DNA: TGTGCCACCAGGGGACAGCCTAATGAAAAACTGTTTTTT; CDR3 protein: CATRGQPNEKLFF
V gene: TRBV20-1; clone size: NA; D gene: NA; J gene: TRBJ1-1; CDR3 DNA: TGCAGTGCCCGGGGGGCGGAAGCTTTCTTT; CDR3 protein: CSARGAEAFF
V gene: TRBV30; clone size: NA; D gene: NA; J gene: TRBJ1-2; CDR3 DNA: TGTGCCTGGACGGCCGCTCCCGGGGTTAACTATGGCTACACCTTC; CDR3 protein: CAWTAAPGVNYGYTF
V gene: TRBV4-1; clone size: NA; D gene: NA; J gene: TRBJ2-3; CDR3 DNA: TGCGCCAGCAGCCAAGATAGGGTGGGGCGGCGAGATACGCAGTATTTT; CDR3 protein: CASSQDRVGRRDTQYF
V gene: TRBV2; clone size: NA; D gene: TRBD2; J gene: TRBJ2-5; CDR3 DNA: TGTGCCAGCAGTAGCGGGAGAACGAAAGAGACCCAGTACTTC; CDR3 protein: CASSSGRTKETQYF
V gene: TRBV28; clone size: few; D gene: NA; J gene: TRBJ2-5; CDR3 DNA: TGTGCCAGCACCTCCGGAACAGGTCAAGAGACCCAGTACTTC; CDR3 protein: CASTSGTGQETQYF
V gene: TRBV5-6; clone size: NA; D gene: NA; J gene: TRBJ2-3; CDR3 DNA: TGTGCCAGCAGTCATAGCACAGATACGCAGTATTTT; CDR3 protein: CASSHSTDTQYF
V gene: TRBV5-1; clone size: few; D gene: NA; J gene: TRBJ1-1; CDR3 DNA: TGCGCCAGCAGCTTGGACAGCATGAACACTGAAGCTTTCTTT; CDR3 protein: CASSLDSMNTEAFF
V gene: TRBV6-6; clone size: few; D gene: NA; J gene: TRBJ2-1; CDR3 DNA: TGTGCCAGCCGCCGACTAGGAAGCTACAATGAGCAGTTCTTC; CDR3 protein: CASRRLGSYNEQFF
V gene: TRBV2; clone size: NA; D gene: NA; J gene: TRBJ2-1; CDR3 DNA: TGTGCCAGCAGTGTAACTCGAAGCTCCTACAATGAGCAGTTCTTC; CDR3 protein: CASSVTRSSYNEQFF
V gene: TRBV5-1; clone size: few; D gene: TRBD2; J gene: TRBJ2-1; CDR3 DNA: TGCGCCAGCAGTCACGGGACTAGCGGGAGGGCCGGCGTCGATGAGCAGTTCTTC; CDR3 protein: CASSHGTSGRAGVDEQFF
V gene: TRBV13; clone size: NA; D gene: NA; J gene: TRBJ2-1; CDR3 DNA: TGTGCCAGCAGCGCCAACCGGAGGGTGCATGAGCAGTTCTTC; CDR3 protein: CASSANRRVHEQFF
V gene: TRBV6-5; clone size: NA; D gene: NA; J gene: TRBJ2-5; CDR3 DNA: TGTGCCAGCAGGCTAGCGATCGAAGAGACCCAGTACTTC; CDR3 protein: CASRLAIEETQYF
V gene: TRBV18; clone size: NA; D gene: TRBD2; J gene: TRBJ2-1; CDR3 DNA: TGTGCCAGCTCACCCTTCGGGAGGGAGCAGCATGAGCAGTTCTTC; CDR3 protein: CASSPFGREQHEQFF